This T cell receptor beta chain was documented in a study of T-cell memory formation after mild COVID-19. Study observations and caveats: Contracting clones localized mainly to CM and EM when CD4+ and mainly to EMRA when CD8+. A subset of responding clones appeared in pre-infection memory, suggesting cross-reactive memory joined.

Trimming cost V 2 bases and J 1 base, with 8 bases left between them. CDR1 and CDR2 (germline): SGHTA, FQGTGA. The CDR3 covers 14 residues. Worth noting for this clonotype: Its antigen is still unknown.

5'RACE with constant-segment primers built TCRalpha and TCRbeta cDNA libraries with UMIs. One entry per CDR3 protein, called by TCRdb with MiXCR from the 5' RACE reads. The table shows approximately 430,000 distinct CDR3 sequences, with under 25% occurring only once. This clonotype was obtained from an adult woman who had mild COVID-19 (a few samples of this study predate the infection). Cell type and time point are not known. This rearrangement joins TRBV7-3 to TRBJ1-1; unclear D gene. The specimen was PBMCs or a T cell subset sorted from them (not recorded which). The CDR3 region is CASSLGFQNTEAFF. For the CDR3, the DNA is TGTGCCAGCAGCTTAGGCTTTCAGAACACTGAAGCTTTCTTT.